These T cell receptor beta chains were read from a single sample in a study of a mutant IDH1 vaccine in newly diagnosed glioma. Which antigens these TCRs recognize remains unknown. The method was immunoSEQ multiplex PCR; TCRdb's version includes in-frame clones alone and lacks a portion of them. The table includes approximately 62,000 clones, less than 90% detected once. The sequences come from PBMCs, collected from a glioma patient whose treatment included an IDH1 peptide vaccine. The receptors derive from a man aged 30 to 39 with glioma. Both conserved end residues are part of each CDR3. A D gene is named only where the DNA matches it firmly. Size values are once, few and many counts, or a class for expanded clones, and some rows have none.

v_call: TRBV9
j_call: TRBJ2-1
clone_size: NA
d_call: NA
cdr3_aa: CASSPWASDEQFF
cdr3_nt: TGTGCCAGCAGCCCCTGGGCCAGCGATGAGCAGTTCTTC

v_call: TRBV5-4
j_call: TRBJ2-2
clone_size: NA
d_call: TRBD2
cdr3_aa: CASSSPGTSGNSNTGELFF
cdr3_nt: TGTGCCAGCAGCTCTCCCGGGACTAGCGGGAACTCGAACACCGGGGAGCTGTTTTTT

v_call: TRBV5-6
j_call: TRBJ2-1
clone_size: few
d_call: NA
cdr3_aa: CASSWGETRNEQFF
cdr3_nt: TGTGCCAGCAGCTGGGGGGAAACAAGGAATGAGCAGTTCTTC

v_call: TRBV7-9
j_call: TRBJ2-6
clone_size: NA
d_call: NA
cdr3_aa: CASSLVGAASVLTF
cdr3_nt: TGTGCCAGCAGCTTAGTTGGTGCCGCCAGCGTCCTGACTTTC

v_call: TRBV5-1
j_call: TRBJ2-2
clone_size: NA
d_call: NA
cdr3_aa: CASSSDQGFLDTGELFF
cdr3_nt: TGCGCCAGCAGCTCCGATCAGGGATTTTTGGACACCGGGGAGCTGTTTTTT

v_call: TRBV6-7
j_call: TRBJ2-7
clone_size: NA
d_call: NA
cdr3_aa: CASSYDSGRGAREQYF
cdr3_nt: TGTGCCAGCAGTTACGACTCCGGGAGAGGGGCCCGCGAGCAGTACTTC

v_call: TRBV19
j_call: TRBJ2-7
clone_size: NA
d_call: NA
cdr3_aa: CASSMGREQYF
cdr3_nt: TGTGCCAGTAGTATGGGACGCGAGCAGTACTTC

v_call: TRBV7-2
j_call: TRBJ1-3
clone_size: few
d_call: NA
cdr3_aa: CASSSTGLGAPGNTIYF
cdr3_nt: TGTGCCAGCAGCTCCACGGGCCTCGGGGCCCCTGGAAACACCATATATTTT

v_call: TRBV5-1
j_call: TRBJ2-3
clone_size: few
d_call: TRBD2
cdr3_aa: CASSFGLAGAGDTQYF
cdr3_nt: TGCGCCAGCAGCTTTGGACTAGCGGGGGCGGGAGATACGCAGTATTTT

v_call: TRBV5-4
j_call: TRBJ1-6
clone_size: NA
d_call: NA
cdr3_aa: CASSLSAGDSPLHF
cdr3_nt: TGTGCCAGCAGCCTGTCGGCAGGGGATTCACCCCTCCACTTT

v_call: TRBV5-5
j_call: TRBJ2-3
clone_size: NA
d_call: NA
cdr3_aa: CASSLQPRSTDTQYF
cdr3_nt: TGTGCCAGCAGCTTACAACCCCGTAGCACAGATACGCAGTATTTT

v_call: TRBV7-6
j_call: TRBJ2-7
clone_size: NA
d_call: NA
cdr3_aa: CASSPTFSDRTGLYF
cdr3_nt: TGTGCCAGCAGCCCCACTTTTTCTGACAGGACGGGGTTGTACTTC

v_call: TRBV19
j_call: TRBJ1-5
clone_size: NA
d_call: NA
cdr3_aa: CASSIVGNSNQPQHF
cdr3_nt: TGTGCCAGTAGTATAGTGGGTAATAGCAATCAGCCCCAGCATTTT

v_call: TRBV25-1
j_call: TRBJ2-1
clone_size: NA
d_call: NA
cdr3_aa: CAYGAGASPDEQFF
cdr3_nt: TGTGCCTATGGGGCAGGGGCGTCCCCGGATGAGCAGTTCTTC

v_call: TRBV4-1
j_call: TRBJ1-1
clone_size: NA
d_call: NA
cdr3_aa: CASSPPTDLNTEAFF
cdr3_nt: TGCGCCAGCAGCCCCCCCACAGATCTGAACACTGAAGCTTTCTTT

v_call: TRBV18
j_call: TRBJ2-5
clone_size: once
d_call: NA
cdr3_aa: CASSARQVETQYF
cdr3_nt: TGTGCCAGCTCAGCAAGACAGGTCGAGACCCAGTACTTC

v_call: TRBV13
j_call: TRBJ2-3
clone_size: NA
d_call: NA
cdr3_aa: CASSLYVRADTDTQYF
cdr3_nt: TGTGCCAGCAGCTTATACGTCCGGGCGGACACAGATACGCAGTATTTT

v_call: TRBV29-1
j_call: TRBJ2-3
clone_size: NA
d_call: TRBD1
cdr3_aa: CSVQDRGSTDTQYF
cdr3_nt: TGCAGCGTTCAAGACAGGGGAAGTACAGATACGCAGTATTTT

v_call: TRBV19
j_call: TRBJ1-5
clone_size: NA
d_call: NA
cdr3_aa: CASSIMAVSNQPQHF
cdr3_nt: TGTGCCAGTAGTATAATGGCAGTTAGCAATCAGCCCCAGCATTTT

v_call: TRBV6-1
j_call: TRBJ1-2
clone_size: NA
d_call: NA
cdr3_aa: CASSEAGQKRTF
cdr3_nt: TGTGCCAGCAGTGAAGCAGGACAAAAACGGACCTTC

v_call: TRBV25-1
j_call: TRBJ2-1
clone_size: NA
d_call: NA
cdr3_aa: CASKGPLSTGEQFF
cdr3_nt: TGTGCCAGCAAGGGGCCCCTATCTACTGGTGAGCAGTTCTTC

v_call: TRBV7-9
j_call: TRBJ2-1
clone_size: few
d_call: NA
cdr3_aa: CASSLGVISYNEQFF
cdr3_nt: TGTGCCAGCAGTCTGGGGGTTATTTCCTACAATGAGCAGTTCTTC

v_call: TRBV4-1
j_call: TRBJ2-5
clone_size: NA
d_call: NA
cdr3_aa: CASSSRGTDQETQYF
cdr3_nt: TGCGCCAGCAGCTCTAGGGGGACGGACCAAGAGACCCAGTACTTC

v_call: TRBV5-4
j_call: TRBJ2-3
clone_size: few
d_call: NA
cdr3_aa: CASIPDGPNTDTQYF
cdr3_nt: TGTGCCAGCATCCCGGACGGGCCCAACACAGATACGCAGTATTTT

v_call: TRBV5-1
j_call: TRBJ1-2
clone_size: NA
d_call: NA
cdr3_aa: CASSGVRERANYGYTF
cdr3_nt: TGCGCCAGCAGCGGGGTCAGGGAAAGAGCTAACTATGGCTACACCTTC

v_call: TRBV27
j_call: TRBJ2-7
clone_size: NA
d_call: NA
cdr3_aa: CASSLLGGGYPYEQYF
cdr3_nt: TGTGCCAGCAGTTTATTGGGCGGGGGCTATCCCTACGAGCAGTACTTC

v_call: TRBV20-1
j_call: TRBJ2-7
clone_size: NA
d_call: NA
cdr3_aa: CSVKWAYEQYF
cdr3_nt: TGCAGTGTCAAGTGGGCCTACGAGCAGTACTTC

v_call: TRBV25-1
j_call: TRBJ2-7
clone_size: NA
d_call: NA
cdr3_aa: CASRGLTVYEQYF
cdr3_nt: TGTGCCAGCAGGGGACTGACTGTTTACGAGCAGTACTTC

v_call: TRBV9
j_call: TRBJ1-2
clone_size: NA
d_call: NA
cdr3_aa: CASSVGWGDYGYTF
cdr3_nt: TGTGCCAGCAGCGTAGGATGGGGTGACTATGGCTACACCTTC

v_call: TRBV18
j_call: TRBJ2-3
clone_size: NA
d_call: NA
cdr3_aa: CASSPGDTQYF
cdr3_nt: TGTGCCAGCTCACCGGGAGATACGCAGTATTTT

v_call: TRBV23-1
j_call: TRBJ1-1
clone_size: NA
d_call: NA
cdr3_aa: CASSPTSGGRENQKHTEAFF
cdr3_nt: TGCGCCAGCAGCCCAACGTCGGGGGGGCGGGAGAATCAGAAGCACACTGAAGCTTTCTTT

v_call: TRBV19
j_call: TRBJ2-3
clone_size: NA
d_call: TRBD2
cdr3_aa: CASSKRAGGTDTQYF
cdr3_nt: TGTGCCAGTAGTAAAAGGGCGGGGGGCACAGATACGCAGTATTTT

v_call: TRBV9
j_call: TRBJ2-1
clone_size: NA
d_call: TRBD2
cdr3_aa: CASSAYLGGSYNEQFF
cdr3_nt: TGTGCCAGCAGCGCCTATCTCGGGGGGTCCTACAATGAGCAGTTCTTC

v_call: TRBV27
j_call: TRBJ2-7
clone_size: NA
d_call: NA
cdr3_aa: CASSTRRESYEQYF
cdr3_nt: TGTGCCAGCAGTACAAGACGGGAATCCTACGAGCAGTACTTC

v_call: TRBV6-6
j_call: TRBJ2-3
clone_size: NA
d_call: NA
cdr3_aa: CASSWRLDTQYF
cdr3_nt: TGTGCCAGCAGCTGGAGGTTAGATACGCAGTATTTT